A single sample gave rise to the 20 T cell receptor beta chains below, sequenced in a study of T-cell reconstitution after alpha-beta-depleted transplantation in children. Using unique molecular identifiers, the investigators prepared the TCRbeta library. MiXCR, run by TCRdb on the PCR reads, gives a single entry per CDR3 protein. The sample contains about 97,000 distinct CDR3 sequences, around 6.1% of which appear only once. The input for sequencing was PBMCs, mostly from graft donor cells, taken 60 days after TCRalphabeta/CD19-depleted stem cell transplant. Every receptor here comes from a female patient aged 2 to 10 who had a stem cell transplant for Fanconi anemia, so the T cells may come from the graft donor.

This clonotype was recorded a few times. The rearrangement uses TRBV2 and TRBJ2-5; 7 bases match TRBD1. V lost 3 bases to trimming and J lost 2 bases; unmatched junction nucleotides: 15. The CDR3 is made up of 18 amino acids. Germline lookup yields CDR1 SNHLY and CDR2 FYNNEI. CDR3 sequence (DNA): TGTGCCAGCAGTGATGGGGCCCGCACAGGGACAGTTCAAGAGACCCAGTACTTC. Protein sequence: CASSDGARTGTVQETQYF.

In this sample, this clonotype turned up many times. This chain uses TRBV6-1 with TRBJ1-1; 8 bases match TRBD1. This CDR3 region has 13 residues. Unmatched junction bases numbered 0, after V lost 6 bases and J lost 0 bases. Germline CDR1 reads MNHNS; CDR2 reads SASEGT. CDR3 sequence (DNA): TGTGCCAGCAGGACAGGGGTGAACACTGAAGCTTTCTTT. Translation: CASRTGVNTEAFF.

This clonotype was detected many times. The J gene is TRBJ2-1, the V gene TRBV20-1, with TRBD2 as a possible D gene (6 bases). Germline V gene sequence: CDR1 DFQATT, CDR2 SNEGSKA (reference sequence). This CDR3 spans 12 amino acids. Trimming cost V 3 bases and J 4 bases, with 7 bases left between them. The CDR3 coding sequence is TGCAGTGCTAGCGGGAGTTACAATGAGCAGTTCTTC. Translated: CSASGSYNEQFF.

This clonotype was seen many times. J is TRBJ1-2 and V is TRBV28; D gene unclear. V was clipped by 4 bases and J by 2 bases, with 5 bases between them. CDR1 MDHEN and CDR2 SYDVKM come from the germline V gene. The CDR3 runs 12 residues. CDR3 residues: CASSSGNYGYTF. As DNA, the CDR3 is TGTGCCAGCAGTTCGGGGAACTATGGCTACACCTTC.

This rearrangement joins TRBV28 to TRBJ1-2, with 12 bases matching TRBD1. Germline V gene lookup returns CDR1 MDHEN and CDR2 SYDVKM. The trim removed 6 bases at V and 7 bases at J, leaving 12 bases unmatched. The CDR3 spans 16 residues. The CDR3 reads CASSPSPGTGGVGYTF. In DNA, the CDR3 is TGTGCCAGCAGCCCAAGTCCCGGGACAGGGGGCGTTGGCTACACCTTC.

The sample holds many counts of this clonotype. J is TRBJ2-2 and V is TRBV5-1; D call uncertain. Germline CDR1 and CDR2: SGHRS and YFSETQ. The ends were cut back, 7 bases at V and 4 bases at J, with 14 bases in the middle. This CDR3 comprises 14 residues. CDR3 DNA: TGCGCCAGCGCACCCGTTTTGGGCACCGGGGAGCTGTTTTTT. This gives the protein CASAPVLGTGELFF. Together with reference TRBV5-1 and TRBJ2-2, the CDR3 gives the full variable domain: KAGVTQTPRYLIKTRGQQVTLSCSPISGHRSVSWYQQTPGQGLQFLFEYFSETQRNKGNFPGRFSGRQFSNSRSEMNVSTLELGDSALYLCASAPVLGTGELFFGEGSRLTVL.

This clonotype was seen many times. This rearrangement joins TRBV28 to TRBJ2-3; no clear D gene. Looked up from germline, CDR1 is MDHEN and CDR2 is SYDVKM. V was clipped by 3 bases and J by 4 bases, with 11 bases between them. The CDR3 runs to 14 residues. This CDR3 reads CASSLGAIPDTQYF. CDR3 DNA: TGTGCCAGCAGTTTGGGCGCGATACCAGATACGCAGTATTTT.

This clonotype was counted between two and nine times. The V gene is TRBV10-3, the J gene TRBJ1-5; 9 bases line up with TRBD1. The CDR3 consists of 16 residues. Germline V gives CDR1 ENHRY, CDR2 SYGVKD. J was trimmed by 5 bases and V by 0 bases; bases with no gene match: 5. CDR3 DNA: TGTGCCATCAGTGAGTCGATAAACAGGGGGCATCAGCCCCAGCATTTT. This translates into CAISESINRGHQPQHF.

This clonotype was counted at least ten times. The chain employs TRBV21-1 and TRBJ1-1. TRBV21-1 is a documented pseudogene. This CDR3 comprises 15 residues. The CDR3, as DNA: TGTGCCAGCAGCAAAGAGGGAGTAATGAACACTGAAGCTTTCTTT. As protein: CASSKEGVMNTEAFF.

Many counts were recorded for this clonotype. V gene TRBV20-1 combines with J gene TRBJ2-1, with D perhaps matching TRBD2 (7 bases). Trimming left V 6 bases short and J 7 bases short, with 22 bases between. From germline, CDR1 is DFQATT and CDR2 SNEGSKA (reference sequence). The CDR3 runs to 15 residues. The CDR3 sequence is CSAQSRGGAGNEQFF. The CDR3 DNA sequence: TGCAGTGCCCAATCGAGGGGGGGCGCGGGTAATGAGCAGTTCTTC.

Regarding this clonotype: A much larger clone lies a single base off, so this may be a read error. The V and J genes are TRBV20-1 and TRBJ2-7; TRBD1 matches at 7 bases. CDR1 and CDR2 (germline): DFQATT, SNEGSKA (reference sequence). CDR3 length equals 15 residues. The CDR3 region is CCARGDSSSSYEQYF. For the CDR3, the DNA is TGCTGTGCTAGAGGGGACAGCTCGAGCTCCTACGAGCAGTACTTC.

This clonotype was counted ten times or more. The chain joins TRBV7-3 to TRBJ2-3, with unresolved D. CDR1 and CDR2 from the germline V gene are SGHTA and FQGTGA. This CDR3 is 11 amino acids long. The germline V and J ends were trimmed by 5 bases and 6 bases, with 6 bases remaining between them. In nucleotides, the CDR3 is TGTGCCAGCAGCGATTCCGATACGCAGTATTTT. Translation: CASSDSDTQYF. Full variable domain (remainder filled in from reference TRBV7-3 and TRBJ2-3): GAGVSQTPSNKVTEKGKYVELRCDPISGHTALYWYRQSLGQGPEFLIYFQGTGAADDSGLPNDRFFAVRPEGSVSTLKIQRTERGDSAVYLCASSDSDTQYFGPGTRLTVL.

The chain combines TRBV5-5 with TRBJ2-7; D remains unclear. CDR3 length: 13 amino acids. Between the trimmed V and J ends, which lost 5 bases and 1 base, there was a span of 10 bases. The V gene's germline CDR1 is SGHKS and CDR2 YYEKEE (reference sequence). CDR3 DNA sequence: TGTGCCAGCAGACGAACAGTTTCCTACGAGCAGTACTTC. This translates into CASRRTVSYEQYF.

This clonotype was observed many times. V gene TRBV7-3 combines with J gene TRBJ2-3; D is perhaps TRBD2 (5 bases). V was trimmed by 5 bases and J by 7 bases, leaving 13 bases between them. The CDR3 covers 13 residues. Germline lookup yields CDR1 SGHTA and CDR2 FQGTGA. The DNA of the CDR3 is TGTGCCAGCAGCCCAACTAGGGTTAATACGCAGTATTTT. It codes for CASSPTRVNTQYF.

This chain joins TRBV30 and TRBJ1-1; D remains ambiguous. V lost 7 bases, J lost 1 base, and 13 bases lay in between. The germline gives CDR1 GTSNPN, CDR2 SVGIG (reference sequence). CDR3 length equals 13 residues. In nucleotides, the CDR3 is TGTGCCTATCTAATTACCCGGAACACTGAAGCTTTCTTT. Residues: CAYLITRNTEAFF.

This clonotype was counted ten times or more. The J gene is TRBJ2-7, the V gene TRBV7-2; D is uncertain. Germline V gene sequence: CDR1 SGHTA, CDR2 FQGNSA. V lost 4 bases to trimming and J lost 3 bases, with 16 bases between them. This CDR3 contains 15 residues. CDR3 region: CASSSRSGPYYEQYF. CDR3 nucleotides: TGTGCCAGCAGCTCGCGCTCCGGGCCCTACTACGAGCAGTACTTC.

In this sample, this clonotype turned up many times. The chain couples TRBV28 to TRBJ2-6; no clear D gene. Trimming took off 2 bases at V and 0 bases at J, with 8 bases between the two ends. CDR1 is MDHEN, CDR2 SYDVKM, per germline. This CDR3 has 16 amino acids. Here the CDR3 DNA reads TGTGCCAGCAGTTTACGACGGGCCTCTGGGGCCAACGTCCTGACTTTC. Translation gives CASSLRRASGANVLTF.

This clonotype has a handful of counts. The chain couples TRBV20-1 to TRBJ2-1; weak D call: TRBD1 (8 bases). The germline V gene has CDR1 DFQATT and CDR2 SNEGSKA (reference sequence). The CDR3 totals 14 residues. The CDR3 sequence is CSQQGGRGFNEQFF. CDR3 DNA sequence: TGCAGCCAACAGGGGGGGAGAGGGTTTAATGAGCAGTTCTTC.

This clonotype was observed at least ten times. The J gene is TRBJ2-5, the V gene TRBV4-2, with 10 bases that match TRBD1. The CDR3 totals 15 residues. Germline V CDR1 and CDR2: LGHNA, YNFKEQ. Germline trimming cut 6 bases from V and 5 bases from J; bases unmatched to any gene: 9. DNA of the CDR3: TGTGCCAGCAGGCAACCGGGACAGGGGTACGAGACCCAGTACTTC. Amino acids: CASRQPGQGYETQYF.

The CDR3: CVCSRGFTNEQFF. The CDR3 DNA reads TGTGTTTGCTCAAGAGGGTTTACCAATGAGCAGTTCTTC. This chain uses TRBV2 with TRBJ2-1, with a tentative D call TRBD2 (5 bases). The germline gives CDR1 SNHLY, CDR2 FYNNEI. The CDR3 is made up of 13 amino acids.